This T cell receptor (beta chain) was recovered during a study of cytomegalovirus exposure and HLA in healthy donors. Study as a whole: Findings of an earlier analysis included some 110 million unique TCR beta sequences from some 180 million T cells.

Use of 60 Vbeta and 13 Jbeta primers characterized the PCR. Sequenced by immunoSEQ multiplex PCR; TCRdb stores in-frame clones only, minus some. The sample spans around 100,000 clones; the ten largest clones claim less than 4.5%. Findings and caveats of the study: Later analysis showed TCR association rates varying by HLA locus, highest for DRB1 and lowest for HLA-C. Reportedly, diagnosis of cytomegalovirus status by the classifier showed high specificity and sensitivity.

This CDR3 region has 15 residues. Germline CDR1 is LGHNA and CDR2 is YNFKEQ. Trimming at V came to 1 base and at J to 2 bases, leaving 4 bases not matched to a gene. Note on this clone: What it recognizes is unknown.

This receptor was taken from a man aged 25-40 years in good health and CMV-seronegative. The sample comprised PBMCs. This rearrangement joins TRBV4-2 to TRBJ1-1; 7 nucleotides match TRBD1. In DNA form, the CDR3 reads TGTGCCAGCAGCCAAGGGGGACAGCCAAACACTGAAGCTTTCTTT. Translation gives CASSQGGQPNTEAFF.